The TCR beta chain under discussion was sequenced for a study of blood T cell repertoires in COVID-19. Study-wide background: Nucleic acid was either cDNA or gDNA, and it came from T cells, B-cell-depleted T cells, or PBMCs.

V gave up 2 bases and J gave up 1 base, with 8 bases separating them. From germline, CDR1 is KGHSH and CDR2 LQKENI. CDR3 size: 14 residues. Original processing methods: Reference gene primer amplification in the assay estimated nucleated cell counts. Generated by immunoSEQ multiplex PCR, the TCRdb table keeps only in-frame clones and is missing some. That table gives V, J and clone size, and the DNA gave D and trimming. The top ten hold roughly 2.2% of the sample, which has 150,000 to 160,000 clones, roughly nine tenths seen once. This sequence joins TRBV18 and TRBJ1-1; perhaps TRBD1 as D (5 bases). Source material: peripheral blood. This clonotype was obtained from a woman in her 70s with acute or convalescent COVID-19. The CDR3 DNA follows: TGTGCCAGCTCACCAGACAGATGGAACACTGAAGCTTTCTTT. Protein product: CASSPDRWNTEAFF. The entire variable domain, with the rest obtained from reference TRBV18 and TRBJ1-1, is as follows: NAGVMQNPRHLVRRRGQEARLRCSPMKGHSHVYWYRQLPEEGLKFMVYLQKENIIDESGMPKERFSAEFPKEGPSILRIQQVVRGDSAAYFCASSPDRWNTEAFFGQGTRLTVV.